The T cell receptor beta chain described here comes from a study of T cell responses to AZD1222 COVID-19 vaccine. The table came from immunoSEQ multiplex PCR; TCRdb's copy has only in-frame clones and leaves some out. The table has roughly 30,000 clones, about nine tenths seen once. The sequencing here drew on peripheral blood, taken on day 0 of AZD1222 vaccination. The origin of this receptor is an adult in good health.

The CDR3 reads CASSFKLGQGSEQYF. The DNA of the CDR3 is TGTGCCAGCAGCTTTAAATTGGGACAGGGGAGCGAGCAGTACTTC. The J gene is TRBJ2-7, the V gene TRBV7-9, with TRBD1 identical over 10 bases. V lost 3 bases, J lost 6 bases, and 8 bases stayed unmatched. Germline lookup yields CDR1 SEHNR and CDR2 FQNEAQ (reference sequence). The CDR3 runs 15 residues.